These T cell receptor beta chains were read from a single sample in a study of blood T cell repertoires in COVID-19. Clones were sequenced by immunoSEQ multiplex PCR, and TCRdb holds only the in-frame ones, with some missing. The sample records roughly 97,000 clones, less than 85% being singletons. The sequenced sample was peripheral blood. The receptors stem from a man between 65 and 85 years old with acute or convalescent COVID-19. Both conserved end residues are part of each CDR3. A D gene is named only where the DNA matches it firmly. Where a row states a size, it is once, few, many or the class of an expanded clone; other rows omit it.

TRBJ2-6 NA once TRBV4-2 CASSQGEVSGANVLTF TGTGCCAGCAGCCAAGGGGAGGTCTCTGGGGCCAACGTCCTGACTTTC
TRBJ2-5 NA NA TRBV7-2 CASSSQGRETQYF TGTGCCAGCAGCTCCCAGGGTAGAGAGACCCAGTACTTC
TRBJ1-3 TRBD1 NA TRBV5-4 CASSSGQGIPNTIYF TGTGCCAGCAGCTCGGGACAGGGGATTCCGAACACCATATATTTT
TRBJ2-3 NA NA TRBV6-5 CASSSSATSTDTQYF TGTGCCAGCAGTTCCTCCGCCACTAGCACAGATACGCAGTATTTT
TRBJ2-7 TRBD1 NA TRBV5-6 CASSLGQGAGYEQYF TGTGCCAGCAGCTTGGGGCAGGGGGCAGGCTACGAGCAGTACTTC
TRBJ2-5 NA NA TRBV5-6 CASRRRGQETQYF TGTGCCAGCAGAAGGCGGGGACAAGAGACCCAGTACTTC
TRBJ2-3 TRBD2 NA TRBV4-1 CASSQDRTSGALDTQYF TGCGCCAGCAGCCAAGATCGAACTAGCGGGGCGTTAGATACGCAGTATTTT
TRBJ1-2 NA NA TRBV25-1 CASSWTIGGGYTF TGTGCCAGCAGTTGGACGATAGGGGGAGGCTACACCTTC
TRBJ1-3 NA once TRBV6-5 CASRTDNSGNTIYF TGTGCCAGCAGGACGGACAACTCTGGAAACACCATATATTTT
TRBJ1-2 NA few TRBV2 CASSGSSPINYGYTF TGTGCCAGCAGTGGAAGTTCGCCTATTAACTATGGCTACACCTTC
TRBJ2-1 TRBD2 NA TRBV7-9 CASSQNWASGSSEQFF TGTGCCAGCAGCCAAAACTGGGCTAGCGGGAGTAGTGAGCAGTTCTTC
TRBJ1-2 NA NA TRBV11-1 CASSLGGQNYGYTF TGTGCCAGCAGCTTAGGAGGACAGAACTATGGCTACACCTTC
TRBJ1-1 NA NA TRBV9 CASSVAVNTEAFF TGTGCCAGCAGCGTAGCAGTAAACACTGAAGCTTTCTTT
TRBJ1-5 TRBD1 NA TRBV7-9 CASRDPAGTGKIQPQHF TGTGCCAGCAGGGATCCAGCCGGGACAGGGAAAATACAGCCCCAGCATTTT
TRBJ2-1 NA few TRBV28 CASSLAGFRNEQFF TGTGCCAGCAGTTTGGCGGGATTTAGAAATGAGCAGTTCTTC
TRBJ1-1 NA NA TRBV10-1 CASSPTVDTEAFF TGCGCCAGCAGCCCTACAGTCGACACTGAAGCTTTCTTT
TRBJ2-2 TRBD1 NA TRBV5-4 CASSLGQGQTGELFF TGTGCCAGCAGCTTAGGACAGGGCCAGACCGGGGAGCTGTTTTTT
TRBJ1-5 NA few TRBV2 CASSRSGGSNQPQHF TGTGCCAGCAGCCGTTCGGGGGGCTCCAATCAGCCCCAGCATTTT
TRBJ2-1 NA many TRBV15 CATSTGSGSYNEQFF TGTGCCACCAGCACAGGGTCCGGCTCCTACAATGAGCAGTTCTTC
TRBJ2-3 TRBD2 NA TRBV10-3 CAIAGGSTDTQYF TGTGCCATAGCGGGGGGGTCCACAGATACGCAGTATTTT
TRBJ1-1 TRBD1 NA TRBV19 CASSIVGQANTEAFF TGTGCCAGTAGTATAGTGGGACAGGCTAACACTGAAGCTTTCTTT
TRBJ2-6 NA few TRBV14 CASSRLQGAGANVLTF TGTGCCAGCAGCCGACTACAGGGAGCTGGGGCCAACGTCCTGACTTTC
TRBJ2-1 NA NA TRBV2 CASIYRSGWNEQFF TGTGCCAGCATCTATAGGTCAGGGTGGAATGAGCAGTTCTTC
TRBJ1-5 NA few TRBV20-1 CSASKESDSNQPQHF TGCAGTGCTAGTAAGGAAAGCGATAGCAATCAGCCCCAGCATTTT
TRBJ1-2 NA few TRBV6-5 CASSYSGDWNYGYTF TGTGCCAGCAGTTACTCTGGAGATTGGAACTATGGCTACACCTTC
TRBJ2-1 NA NA TRBV5-1 CASSTGQTRSRYNEQFF TGCGCCAGCAGCACTGGACAGACCCGTTCTAGATACAATGAGCAGTTCTTC
TRBJ2-1 NA once TRBV14 CASSQDLAGPERVSRHEQFF TGTGCCAGCAGCCAAGACCTCGCAGGCCCAGAGCGGGTATCTCGGCATGAGCAGTTCTTC
TRBJ2-1 TRBD1 NA TRBV18 CASSPPGAGGNEQFF TGTGCCAGCTCACCACCCGGCGCAGGGGGCAATGAGCAGTTCTTC
TRBJ2-7 TRBD2 NA TRBV7-9 CASSLVSGSSSYEQYF TGTGCCAGCAGCTTAGTCAGCGGGAGCTCCTCCTACGAGCAGTACTTC
TRBJ2-3 TRBD2 once TRBV4-1 CASSQGLAGPGRTDTQYF TGCGCCAGCAGCCAAGGGCTAGCGGGGCCGGGGAGAACAGATACGCAGTATTTT
TRBJ1-5 TRBD1 once TRBV6-5 CASRQGAKRTQHF TGTGCCAGTCGACAGGGGGCGAAGAGGACCCAGCATTTT
TRBJ1-5 TRBD1 NA TRBV5-6 CASSVGQGNQPQHF TGTGCCAGCAGCGTGGGACAGGGAAATCAGCCCCAGCATTTT
TRBJ1-6 NA NA TRBV5-5 CASSFGQTDRSPLHF TGTGCCAGCAGCTTCGGACAGACAGACCGTTCACCCCTCCACTTT
TRBJ2-2 NA few TRBV7-3 CASSFKGYGGELFF TGTGCCAGCAGCTTCAAGGGGTATGGCGGGGAGCTGTTTTTT
TRBJ1-6 NA NA TRBV7-2 CASSLHQGSPPLHF TGTGCCAGCAGCTTACATCAGGGATCCCCACCCCTCCACTTT
TRBJ1-1 TRBD1 NA TRBV27 CASSSLQGRDTEAFF TGTGCCAGCAGTTCCCTACAGGGGCGAGACACTGAAGCTTTCTTT
TRBJ2-1 NA NA TRBV15 CATSRDAGAERDNNEQFF TGTGCCACCAGCAGAGACGCTGGGGCGGAGCGGGACAACAATGAGCAGTTCTTC
TRBJ2-1 TRBD1 NA TRBV2 CASRKGQFAYNEQFF TGTGCCAGCAGGAAGGGACAGTTCGCCTACAATGAGCAGTTCTTC
TRBJ1-2 NA NA TRBV2 CASSEGTAYGYTF TGTGCCAGCAGTGAAGGGACAGCCTATGGCTACACCTTC
TRBJ1-3 NA NA TRBV24-1 CATSDNQGGGNTIYF TGTGCCACCAGTGACAACCAGGGTGGCGGAAACACCATATATTTT
TRBJ1-2 TRBD1 NA TRBV6-5 CASSFGQGLYGYTF TGTGCCAGCAGTTTCGGACAGGGCCTCTATGGCTACACCTTC
TRBJ1-2 NA NA TRBV20-1 CSARDGVGYTF TGCAGTGCCAGGGATGGGGTTGGCTACACCTTC
TRBJ2-3 NA NA TRBV12-3/TRBV12-4 CASSWGVADTQYF TGTGCCAGCAGTTGGGGGGTGGCAGATACGCAGTATTTT